These 23 T cell receptor beta chains were sequenced from one sample in a study of identical twins. Each CDR3 protein is one row after TCRdb ran MiXCR on the 5' RACE reads. Of about 1.7 million distinct CDR3 sequences listed, 32% are singletons. The sequenced sample was cord blood. These receptors all come from a newborn girl in good health.

The chain is built from TRBV21-1 and TRBJ2-2; TRBD1 is taken as the D call from the table, unchecked against the DNA. TRBV21-1 counts as a pseudogene. The CDR3 is 16 amino acids. CDR3 region: CASSKARGSNTGELFF. DNA for the CDR3: TGTGCCAGCAGCAAAGCTAGGGGTTCGAACACCGGGGAGCTGTTTTTT.

This clonotype was seen only a few times. This chain uses TRBV25-1 with TRBJ2-4; maybe TRBD1 (6 bases). V lost 3 bases and J lost 4, with 13 bases in between. The CDR3 totals 15 residues. CDR1 MGHDK and CDR2 SYGVNS come from the germline V gene. CDR3 sequence (DNA): TGTGCCAGCAGTGAGTTACAGGGCACGAAAAACATTCAGTACTTC. Its protein product is CASSELQGTKNIQYF.

In this sample, this clonotype turned up a few times. The chain carries TRBV10-3 and TRBJ1-2; D not resolved. The germline CDR1 and CDR2 sequences are ENHRY and SYGVKD. Deletions cut 0 bases from V and 5 bases from J, with 10 bases between. The CDR3 covers 14 residues. The CDR3 spells CAISESPSSYGYTF. In DNA form, the CDR3 reads TGTGCCATCAGTGAGTCGCCCAGTTCTTATGGCTACACCTTC.

The V and J genes are TRBV10-2 and TRBJ2-1; the D gene is possibly TRBD2 (5 bases). TRBJ2-7 matches the DNA end more closely, so the J call is doubtful. CDR1 and CDR2 (germline): WSHSY, SAAADI. The CDR3 spans 15 residues. Here the CDR3 reads CASRPTSSSYNEQYF. The DNA for the CDR3 is TGCGCCAGCCGACCGACCTCTAGCTCCTACAATGAGCAGTACTTC.

The gene calls are TRBV20-1 and TRBJ2-7, with 9 positions matching TRBD2. Germline V gene lookup returns CDR1 DFQATT and CDR2 SNEGSKA (reference sequence). Trimming took 1 base from V and 1 from J; bases not matched to a gene: 11. The CDR3 consists of 17 residues. CDR3 amino acids: CSARVVGSGSRSYEQYF. CDR3 DNA: TGCAGTGCTAGAGTGGTTGGTAGCGGGAGCCGATCCTACGAGCAGTACTTC.

This clonotype was counted only a few times. This chain uses TRBV12-3 or TRBV12-4 with TRBJ2-7, with 11 bases lining up with TRBD2. The last part of the DNA fits TRBJ2-5 better; the J call may be wrong. The CDR3 covers 15 residues. The CDR3 reads CASRDLAGGRETQYF. The CDR3 DNA follows: TGTGCCAGCAGGGACTTAGCGGGGGGGCGCGAGACCCAGTACTTC.

Concerning this clonotype itself: Compared with germline, one end of the junction differs, possibly owing to a read error. V gene TRBV4-2 combines with J gene TRBJ1-2; TRBD1 is a possible D gene (5 bases). CDR1 and CDR2 from the germline V gene are LGHNA and YNFKEQ. The CDR3 runs 14 residues. The CDR3 is CASSQQGFGYGHTF. DNA for the CDR3: TGTGCCAGCAGCCAACAGGGCTTCGGCTATGGCCACACCTTC.

The chain links TRBV27 to TRBJ1-2, with D perhaps TRBD1 (5 bases). V was shortened by 6 bases and J by 5 bases, with 13 bases between the two germline ends. The CDR3 runs to 13 residues. The V gene's germline CDR1 is MNHEY and CDR2 SMNVEV (reference sequence). The CDR3 coding sequence is TGTGCCAGCAGGGGGGAGACAGTTTATGGCTACACCTTC. Its protein product is CASRGETVYGYTF.

The genes are TRBV19 and TRBJ2-1, with 9 positions matching TRBD1. Germline V lookup: CDR1 LNHDA, CDR2 SQIVND (reference sequence). The V and J ends lost 3 bases and 5 bases, in that order; junction bases with no gene match: 2. This CDR3 is built from 14 residues. The CDR3 DNA follows: TGTGCCAGTAGTATGGGGACAGGGAACAATGAGCAGTTCTTC. This codes for CASSMGTGNNEQFF.

This clonotype was detected only a few times. The chain uses TRBV12-3 or TRBV12-4 and TRBJ2-5; TRBD1 aligns across 7 bases. V lost 5 bases and J lost 3; bases outside the gene matches: 6. The CDR3 has 14 amino acids. CDR3 DNA sequence: TGTGCCAGCAGTCCATTTGACAGGGAAGAGACCCAGTACTTC. Translating gives CASSPFDREETQYF.

The chain recombines TRBV5-1 with TRBJ2-1; 13 bases agree with TRBD2. The ends lost 5 bases at V and 9 bases at J; junction bases unmatched: 8. Germline V gives CDR1 SGHRS, CDR2 YFSETQ. The CDR3 loop spans 15 amino acids. The CDR3 sequence is CASRAGLAGVVEQFF. The CDR3 region has the DNA TGCGCCAGCAGAGCCGGACTAGCGGGGGTGGTTGAGCAGTTCTTC.

This clonotype was detected ten times or more. The chain uses TRBV10-3 and TRBJ2-3; unclear D gene. The CDR3 has 12 amino acids. Between the trimmed V and J ends, which lost 3 bases and 4 bases, there was a span of 5 bases. The germline CDR1 and CDR2 sequences are ENHRY and SYGVKD. The CDR3 region has the DNA TGTGCCATCAGTGAAGTTCCAGATACGCAGTATTTT. Its translation: CAISEVPDTQYF.

The gene calls are TRBV20-1 and TRBJ1-1; 9 positions agree with TRBD1. From germline, CDR1 is DFQATT and CDR2 SNEGSKA (reference sequence). Losses at the gene ends were 1 base for V and 1 base for J; bases not matched to a gene: 4. The CDR3 runs to 15 residues. The CDR3 sequence is CSARAPGQGNTEAFF. DNA of the CDR3: TGCAGTGCTAGAGCTCCGGGACAGGGGAACACTGAAGCTTTCTTT.

In its sample, this clonotype was seen a few times. The chain is built from TRBV7-2 and TRBJ2-3; 12 nucleotides line up with TRBD2. Germline V gene sequence: CDR1 SGHTA, CDR2 FQGNSA. The V and J ends lost 8 bases and 3 bases, in that order; junction bases with no gene match: 6. The CDR3 extends over 15 amino acids. The DNA for the CDR3 is TGTGCCAGCCTTCGACTAGCGGGGGTGACAGATACGCAGTATTTT. It codes for CASLRLAGVTDTQYF.

To note about this clonotype: An end of the junction does not agree with germline; a read error may underlie this. This rearrangement joins TRBV18 to TRBJ2-4, with TRBD1 as a possible D gene (7 bases). The CDR3 is made up of 16 amino acids. Germline assignment: CDR1 KGHSH and CDR2 LQKENI. The CDR3 bases are TGTGCCAGCCCACCACAGGGGCTAGCGGCCAAAAACATTCAGTACTTC. Protein sequence: CASPPQGLAAKNIQYF.

This clonotype was seen only a few times. The chain couples TRBV11-2 to TRBJ2-4; perhaps TRBD2 as D (5 bases). Looked up from germline, CDR1 is SGHAT and CDR2 is FQNNGV. V lost 0 bases and J lost 1, with 16 bases in between. The CDR3 has 18 amino acids. The DNA of the CDR3 is TGTGCCAGCAGCTTAGATATGGGAGTTTTAGCGGCCAAAAACATTCAGTACTTC. Its translation is CASSLDMGVLAAKNIQYF. The full variable domain, completed using reference TRBV11-2 and TRBJ2-4, is EAGVAQSPRYKIIEKRQSVAFWCNPISGHATLYWYQQILGQGPKLLIQFQNNGVVDDSQLPKDRFSAERLKGVDSTLKIQPAKLEDSAVYLCASSLDMGVLAAKNIQYFGAGTRLSVL.

The table lists this clonotype with a few counts. The chain joins TRBV2 to TRBJ1-6, with 9 positions matching TRBD1. The V and J ends lost 6 bases and 5 bases, in that order; junction bases with no gene match: 5. Germline-derived CDR1 and CDR2 are SNHLY and FYNNEI. CDR3 size: 15 residues. The CDR3 here is CASRGTGPNNSPLHF. The CDR3 coding sequence is TGTGCCAGCAGGGGGACAGGGCCGAATAATTCACCCCTCCACTTT.

Comments on this clonotype: At one of its ends the junction is not consistent with the germline gene, which may arise from a read error. The gene calls are TRBV7-2 and TRBJ1-2, with D possibly TRBD1 on 6 matching bases. Germline CDR1 and CDR2: SGHTA and FQGNSA. The CDR3 is 13 residues long. The CDR3 nucleotides are TGTGCCAGAAGCTTAGGGGGGCACTATGGCTACACCTTC. It encodes CARSLGGHYGYTF.

The rearrangement uses TRBV20-1 and TRBJ2-1; 16 bases are a match to TRBD2. The CDR3 contains 19 residues. Germline trimming cut 1 base from V and 1 base from J; bases unmatched to any gene: 7. Germline V gives CDR1 DFQATT, CDR2 SNEGSKA (reference sequence). CDR3 in amino acids: CSARVPGLAGGGSYNEQFF. The CDR3 DNA follows: TGCAGTGCTAGAGTACCGGGACTAGCGGGAGGGGGATCCTACAATGAGCAGTTCTTC.

The chain is built from TRBV20-1 and TRBJ2-1; 15 bases agree with TRBD2. The V segment lost 0 bases and the J segment 10 bases; nucleotides outside the gene matches: 13. The germline gives CDR1 DFQATT, CDR2 SNEGSKA (reference sequence). The CDR3 is 18 amino acids. CDR3 amino acids: CSARDPGTSGGITGEQFF. CDR3 sequence (DNA): TGCAGTGCTAGAGATCCCGGGACTAGCGGGGGGATCACCGGGGAGCAGTTCTTC.

The table lists this clonotype with a few counts. The gene calls are TRBV6-2 or TRBV6-3 and TRBJ2-1; D may be TRBD1 (5 bases). Matching the DNA end better, TRBJ2-7 makes the J call doubtful. The CDR3 length is 19 residues. Germline CDR1 and CDR2: MNHEY and SVGEGT. CDR3 residues: CASSWFRGRELHSYNEQYF. The CDR3 bases are TGTGCCAGCAGTTGGTTTAGGGGCAGGGAACTTCACTCCTACAATGAGCAGTACTTC.

The rearrangement links TRBV6-6 to TRBJ2-1; no definite D call. Germline CDR1 and CDR2: MNHNY and SVGAGI (reference sequence). The germline V and J ends were trimmed by 1 base and 4 bases, with 8 bases remaining between them. The CDR3 contains 14 residues. CDR3: CASSYLTKYNEQFF. The CDR3 DNA reads as TGTGCCAGCAGTTACTTAACAAAATACAATGAGCAGTTCTTC.

CDR3 DNA: TGTGCCAGCAGTGAAAGTTTGGGTCGCACAGATACGCAGTATTTT. It encodes CASSESLGRTDTQYF. The gene calls are TRBV6-1 and TRBJ2-3, with D unresolved. This CDR3 contains 15 residues. Per the germline V gene, CDR1 is MNHNS and CDR2 is SASEGT. V was pared by 2 bases and J by 1 base, with 10 bases between.